This T cell receptor (beta chain) was identified during a study of T cells in localized non-small cell lung cancer. This CDR3 is built from 13 residues. The V end was cut by 11 bases, the J end by 0 bases, with 12 bases between. Germline values: CDR1 MDHEN, CDR2 SYDVKM. Study-level points and caveats: Longer overall survival accompanied higher blood T cell density. Because researchers sequenced only one region of the tumor, heterogeneity is still possible. Turning up in adjacent lung were a median approximately 57 of the top 100 tumor clones. Uninvolved nearby lung showed the greatest T cell clonality, exceeding that found in tumor.

As for this clone: Its antigen is currently unknown.

Repertoires were generated with immunoSEQ multiplex PCR, while TCRdb's copy carries only in-frame clones and drops some. The sample has a few thousand clones; roughly 25% are singletons. The chain carries TRBV28 and TRBJ2-3, with D tentatively TRBD2 (6 bases). The sequenced sample was lung tumor tissue, obtained before any cancer treatment. This clonotype was sampled from a woman aged 35-70 years with stage I lung adenocarcinoma. In DNA form, the CDR3 reads TGTGCCTCTTTGGCGGGGAGCACAGATACGCAGTATTTT. Protein product: CASLAGSTDTQYF.